The present T cell receptor beta chain was sequenced within a study of cytomegalovirus exposure and HLA in healthy donors (TCRdb year 2017). Looking at the study overall: In an earlier analysis of under 750 of the donors, 276 Gb of sequence data and 117 million unique TCR beta sequences from 150 million to 200 million T cells were reported. A separate validation cohort of 100 to 150 different subjects was used in addition to the approximately 670-subject first cohort. The later analysis used no new phenotypic data to find candidate immune exposures, relying instead on TCR beta sequences and their occurrence across donors. The genetic ancestry cluster associated with self-reported Caucasian donors included over 65% of the roughly 410 genotyped donors. Using immunosequencing, the study profiled T cell repertoires from 666 subjects and related those repertoires to cytomegalovirus serostatus. Across 398 genotyped donors of the cohort, an average of approximately 220,000 unique TCR beta nucleotide sequences per donor were sequenced, and around 20% of those sequences were non-productive. Every repertoire in the discovery cohort had been generated on one and the same sequencing platform. An early release covering roughly 640 HLA-typed donors comprised 250 to 350 gigabases of sequencing data and 65 million to 100 million unique TCR sequences. Genome-wide SNP genotypes for about 60% of the roughly 700 donors were used in a later genetic analysis, which treated that subset as a discovery cohort. Donor age, sex, ethnicity and CMV serostatus were compiled together with the repertoire data. A later analysis re-examined previously published TCR beta repertoires from 610 or so donors and added high-resolution HLA genotyping to investigate patterns of TCR occurrence. In an earlier analysis of roughly 580 of the donors, high-throughput TCR beta sequencing was used to judge whether each TCR beta V gene segment behaved as functional or pseudogenic. To predict cytomegalovirus infection status, the study brought together high-throughput TCR immunosequencing, statistical association of individual TCRs with disease status, and machine learning. The study was designed to test whether signatures of past pathogen exposure could be identified by cataloging public T cell receptors. About five DR-DQ haplotypes were treated as single units for association and clustering because of strong linkage in the cohort. Class I and class II HLA loci were covered by the typing at four-digit resolution. Typing coverage varied by locus: about 629-640 donors for A, B, C, DRB1 and DQB1; more than 500 for DQA1; around 610 for DPA1; roughly 450 for DPB1.

The cohort consisted of some 670 healthy bone marrow donors. At the time of sampling, all cohort members were nominally healthy, though unrecorded immune exposures were likely present. The donor tested CMV seropositive and was one of the 289 seropositive cohort members. Every donor gave a peripheral blood sample, and the peripheral blood mononuclear cells from that sample were used for TCR beta sequencing. The Qiagen DNeasy Blood Extraction Kit was used to extract genomic DNA from the blood cell samples. The library was produced with the immunoSEQ multiplex PCR assay. A mixture of 60 forward primers for TCR Vbeta segments and 13 reverse primers for TCR Jbeta segments was used in the multiplex PCR. Amplification of the CDR3 region of rearranged TCR beta genes was performed with a multiplex PCR assay on genomic DNA. The amplified TCR beta libraries were sequenced on the Illumina HiSeq System as 87-base-pair reads. The paper's data handling went like this. Across the 500 to 750 repertoires, a later analysis counted some 81 million unique TCR beta chains, roughly 11 million of which were shared by at least two donors. To remove PCR and sequencing errors, raw reads were error-corrected and collapsed into unique sequences using a nearest-neighbor algorithm that merged closely related sequences. CDR3 sequences were aligned to IMGT reference sequences to assign V, D and J gene segments. Each retained sequence needed at least a six-nucleotide match to both a V gene segment and a J gene segment. A rearrangement counted as productive if the CDR3 had no stop codons and remained in frame with V and J, and every other rearrangement counted as non-productive. Following IMGT convention, CDR3 was defined as the stretch from the second conserved V-encoded cysteine to the conserved J-encoded phenylalanine. Sequences without an unambiguous match to a single V gene segment were excluded from the earlier analysis of a few hundred of the donors. An earlier analysis of 587 of the donors called V segments functional above 56.7% productive rearrangements and segregating when the between-donor standard deviation exceeded 5%. A statistical classification framework was developed to diagnose cytomegalovirus status using the catalog of TCR beta chain sequences. In a later analysis, TCR nucleotide sequences were compared against IMGT/GENE-DB human TR gene sequences so that V and J genes could be assigned. In a later analysis, CDR3 sequences and most-parsimonious VDJ recombination scenarios were assigned using the TCRdist pipeline. A later analysis defined each TCR beta chain by its CDR3 amino acid sequence plus V-gene family, and excluded reads lacking a unique V-gene family. As a way to deal with suspected cross-contamination and a sequencing artifact, a later analysis dropped 500 to 700 nucleotide sequences that were highly shared and had low generation probability. In a later analysis, a clonal expansion index for each public chain was calculated from normalized within-repertoire ranks of inferred template counts. In a later analysis, generation probabilities were computed with a VDJ recombination model fitted to out-of-frame rearrangements, and the resulting probabilities were checked against IGoR. A later analysis scored TCR-TCR, TCR-HLA and TCR-CMV co-occurrence with hypergeometric tests, applying a repertoire-size bias correction to TCR pairs. To estimate false discovery rates, a later analysis permuted the HLA or CMV assignments 20 times. In a later analysis, co-occurring TCRs were grouped using DBSCAN, and TCRdist sequence similarity was added for clustering within HLA-allele-positive subsets. For co-occurrence clustering, repertoires with fewer than 30,000 or more than 120,000 public chains were excluded, along with roughly five repertoires with anomalous nucleotide sharing. TCRdb took this table from immuneACCESS and kept in-frame rearrangements with V and J called. Such tables lack part of the clones; where checked against another copy, unresolved V genes explain under half of the gap, and the rest is unexplained. From that table come the V and J calls and clone size; the DNA was used to work out D and trimming. Here the sample has 90,000 to 130,000 clones; 80% to 85% occur a single time. The ten largest clonotypes hold roughly a fifth of the sample.

CDR1 and CDR2 (SGHNT, YYREEE) derive from the germline V gene (reference sequence). Including the terminal cysteine and phenylalanine, the CDR3 comprises 12 residues. Only CDR3 DNA remains: 36 bases, in frame from the first base. V sheds 3 bases and J sheds 3 bases, leaving 7 bases between their ends. As regards this clone: Which antigen it targets is not known. Base qualities are not provided; no much larger clone lies one nucleotide away.

The study at large found these results: Specific HLA alleles were associated with around 18,000 TCR beta sequences at a false discovery rate of 0.05 in a later analysis. A few of the identified cytomegalovirus-associated TCR beta chains were confirmed in vitro to be specific for cytomegalovirus antigens. This cohort had only TCR beta chains sequenced, and the lack of alpha or paired-chain data limited which features could be detected. Sequencing depth was assumed to be roughly uniform across donors in the presence/absence analyses, though that assumption may not hold. A later genetic analysis reported fewer N-insertions in productive TCRs among donors in an Asian-associated ancestry cluster than the roughly 700-donor mean. In a later analysis, most CMV-associated TCR beta chains were found to appear HLA-restricted, with HLA associations seemingly driven largely by CMV exposure. Broadly in line with IMGT annotations, most TCR beta V segments showed up in productive rearrangements about 90% or about 30% of the time in an earlier analysis of approximately 640 of the donors. Several of the top co-occurrence clusters appeared to be linked to parvovirus B19, influenza, CMV and Epstein-Barr virus, according to a later analysis. A further reported finding was that TCR beta sequences accurately predicted the HLA-A and HLA-B alleles for most subjects in the first cohort. The study gave a list of about 160 TCR beta chains associated with cytomegalovirus. It was suggested by the authors that the approach could potentially be generalized to other disease states and immunological phenotypes. In both the original and validation cohorts, the classifier was reported to diagnose cytomegalovirus status with high specificity and sensitivity. Because the 87-base-pair reads could not distinguish some IMGT-functional V segments, including TRBV6-2 and TRBV6-3, those segments were excluded. HLA typing was unavailable for some donors at each locus, so association tests used only the typed subset. A later genetic analysis associated a missense DCLRE1C variant with V-gene and J-gene trimming of TCR beta chains, and an independent cohort replicated the association. The earlier analysis of approximately 540 of the donors excluded over 15 rarely observed V segments, including chromosome 9 orphons, because counts were too low. A cluster of highly shared sequence variants was judged likely to be a technical artifact of the sequencing pipeline. Linkage disequilibrium might explain the correlated functional status among segregating V segments, but an unknown experimental factor could not be excluded. According to a later analysis, TCR association rates differed among HLA loci, with DRB1 alleles showing the most associated TCRs and HLA-C alleles showing the fewest. When HLA alleles, especially DR and DQ, strongly co-occurred, TCR associations were difficult to assign to individual alleles. In a later analysis, HLA-associated TCR beta chains were found to be more clonally expanded and to have lower generation probabilities than equally common non-associated chains. CMV serostatus was the only immune exposure information available for the cohort. Most TCR sequences were observed very rarely across donors, whereas some public TCRs were present in many individuals.

The source material was PBMCs. This TCR derives from a man younger than 40 in good health and CMV-seropositive. The sequence links TRBV5-4 to TRBJ2-7; the D gene is perhaps TRBD1, on 5 matching bases. The CDR3 has the sequence CASSSDSYEQYF. The bases are TGTGCCAGCAGCTCTGACAGCTACGAGCAGTACTTC.